These 23 T cell receptor beta chains were all obtained from the same sample, sequenced in a study of blood T cell repertoires in COVID-19. Profiling relied on immunoSEQ multiplex PCR, and the TCRdb table lists in-frame clones only, not all of them. The sample shows about 82,000 clones, around four fifths of them seen only once. The specimen was peripheral blood. The origin of the receptors is a man between 60 and 70 years old with COVID-19, enrolled during active disease.

The chain is built from TRBV5-1 and TRBJ2-3; 9 positions match TRBD2. V shed 0 bases, J shed 0 bases, and the junction held 2 bases outside the gene matches. This CDR3 region has 16 residues. Germline CDR1 reads SGHRS; CDR2 reads YFSETQ. The DNA of the CDR3 is TGCGCCAGCAGCTTGGTCCTAGCGGGGAGCACAGATACGCAGTATTTT. Amino acid sequence: CASSLVLAGSTDTQYF.

This rearrangement joins TRBV7-2 to TRBJ2-7, with 9 bases aligning to TRBD1. Trimming at V came to 0 bases and at J to 2 bases, leaving 5 bases not matched to a gene. The CDR3 is 16 amino acids. The germline V gene has CDR1 SGHTA and CDR2 FQGNSA. This CDR3 reads CASSLAGGQGPYEQYF. The CDR3 DNA reads as TGTGCCAGCAGCTTAGCGGGGGGACAGGGCCCCTACGAGCAGTACTTC.

This clone was detected once. The chain employs TRBV7-8 and TRBJ1-1, with 8 bases fitting TRBD1. V gave up 4 bases and J gave up 5 bases; unmatched junction bases: 12. Germline V CDR1 and CDR2: SGHVS, FQNEAQ. The CDR3 has 16 amino acids. CDR3 nucleotides: TGTGCCAGCAGCTGGGCGAGGGCAGGGGGCAGGACTGAAGCTTTCTTT. As protein: CASSWARAGGRTEAFF.

This chain uses TRBV28 with TRBJ2-1; 11 bases align to TRBD2. Unmatched junction bases numbered 8, after V lost 6 bases and J lost 7 bases. CDR1 and CDR2 from the germline V gene are MDHEN and SYDVKM. The CDR3 extends over 15 amino acids. The CDR3 reads CASSSIAGGPNEQFF. The CDR3, as DNA: TGTGCCAGCAGCTCCATAGCGGGGGGGCCGAATGAGCAGTTCTTC.

The sample holds one count of this clone. The rearrangement uses TRBV27 and TRBJ2-5; weak D call: TRBD1 (6 bases). Germline CDR1 MNHEY, CDR2 SMNVEV (reference sequence). V was cut by 0 bases and J by 6 bases, with 14 bases left in between. The CDR3 loop spans 15 amino acids. The CDR3 loop is CASSLSQDRGQTQYF. The CDR3, as DNA: TGTGCCAGCAGTTTATCGCAGGACAGAGGACAGACCCAGTACTTC.

The gene calls are TRBV5-1 and TRBJ1-1; D uncertain. Germline lookup yields CDR1 SGHRS and CDR2 YFSETQ. The CDR3 length is 14 residues. The V gene lost 4 bases and the J gene lost 2 bases, with 12 bases spanning the gap. The CDR3 DNA sequence: TGCGCCAGCAGCGAAGTGCGTAGTAACACTGAAGCTTTCTTT. Translation gives CASSEVRSNTEAFF.

V is TRBV3-1 (or the pseudogene TRBV3-2) and J is TRBJ2-1, with TRBD2 matching over 9 bases. Germline V gene lookup returns CDR1 LGHDT and CDR2 YNNKEL (reference sequence). This CDR3 contains 18 residues. The J segment lost 4 bases and the V segment lost 6 bases, leaving 16 bases of the junction unmatched. CDR3 region: CASSPIGSGGTRYNEQFF. The CDR3 bases are TGTGCCAGCAGTCCCATTGGTAGCGGGGGTACCCGTTACAATGAGCAGTTCTTC.

The V call is TRBV7-9, the J call TRBJ2-2; TRBD1 might be the D (5 bases). V dropped 5 bases and J dropped 4 bases, with 11 bases sitting between them. Per the germline V gene, CDR1 is SEHNR and CDR2 is FQNEAQ (reference sequence). The CDR3 covers 14 residues. The CDR3 is CASSRDSRTGELFF. The CDR3 DNA follows: TGTGCCAGCAGCCGCGACAGCCGCACCGGGGAGCTGTTTTTT.

The rearrangement links TRBV10-3 to TRBJ2-3; D perhaps matches TRBD1 (6 bases). V lost 6 bases, J lost 0 bases, and 7 bases lay in between. Germline loops: CDR1 ENHRY, CDR2 SYGVKD. CDR3 size: 13 residues. The CDR3 here is CAIRGHSTDTQYF. CDR3 nucleotide sequence: TGTGCCATCAGGGGACACAGCACAGATACGCAGTATTTT.

This clone has only one observation. The J gene is TRBJ2-2, the V gene TRBV19, with 8 bases that match TRBD1. V was pared by 8 bases and J by 0 bases, with 8 bases of the junction left unmatched. The CDR3 contains 16 residues. Germline V gene data show CDR1 as LNHDA and CDR2 as SQIVND (reference sequence). The CDR3 DNA is TGTGCCAGTGGACAGGGAAAGAAATCGAACACCGGGGAGCTGTTTTTT. Protein product: CASGQGKKSNTGELFF.

The gene calls are TRBV11-3 and TRBJ2-1, with D maybe TRBD1 (5 bases). V gave up 0 bases and J gave up 3 bases, with 6 bases separating them. Germline-derived CDR1 and CDR2 are SGHNT and YENEEA. The CDR3 runs to 14 residues. The CDR3, as DNA: TGTGCCAGCAGCTTAGAAGGGGACTACAATGAGCAGTTCTTC. Its protein is CASSLEGDYNEQFF.

V is TRBV29-1 and J is TRBJ2-3; 9 bases match TRBD1. The V segment lost 6 bases and the J segment 2 bases; nucleotides outside the gene matches: 6. Germline V CDR1 and CDR2: SQVTM, ANQGSEA. The CDR3 runs to 14 residues. CDR3 nucleotide sequence: TGCAGCGTGCCCGGGACAGGGCTCACAGATACGCAGTATTTT. Amino acids: CSVPGTGLTDTQYF.

The chain employs TRBV18 and TRBJ1-5; 7 bases agree with TRBD1. The CDR3 has 18 amino acids. J gave up 9 bases and V 3 bases, and 20 bases lay outside the gene matches. Per germline, CDR1 KGHSH and CDR2 LQKENI. CDR3: CASSPPGQAEGGIRPQHF. The DNA for the CDR3 is TGTGCCAGCTCACCCCCAGGACAGGCGGAGGGGGGTATTAGGCCCCAGCATTTT. Full variable domain (remainder filled in from reference TRBV18 and TRBJ1-5): NAGVMQNPRHLVRRRGQEARLRCSPMKGHSHVYWYRQLPEEGLKFMVYLQKENIIDESGMPKERFSAEFPKEGPSILRIQQVVRGDSAAYFCASSPPGQAEGGIRPQHFGDGTRLSIL.

This rearrangement joins TRBV19 to TRBJ2-7; 7 nucleotides match TRBD1. Germline-derived CDR1 and CDR2 are LNHDA and SQIVND (reference sequence). The V segment lost 10 bases and the J segment 5 bases; nucleotides outside the gene matches: 20. The CDR3 sequence is 16 residues long. Here the CDR3 DNA reads TGTGCCACCCCACAACAGTTACAGGGGAAGGAAGACGAGCAGTACTTC. Encoded protein: CATPQQLQGKEDEQYF.

This rearrangement joins TRBV4-2 to TRBJ2-7, with TRBD1 matching over 8 bases. CDR3 length: 18 amino acids. From germline, CDR1 is LGHNA and CDR2 YNFKEQ. V lost 0 bases and J lost 4; bases outside the gene matches: 14. The CDR3 DNA sequence: TGTGCCAGCAGCCAAGACCTCCAGGGGGCAGGTATTATATACGAGCAGTACTTC. This sequence encodes CASSQDLQGAGIIYEQYF.

This chain uses TRBV27 with TRBJ1-2; D might be TRBD1 (5 bases). The CDR3 sequence is 14 residues long. CDR1 and CDR2 (germline): MNHEY, SMNVEV (reference sequence). Trimming shortened V by 0 bases and J by 5 bases, and 10 bases separated the two germline ends. The CDR3 is CASSLSGGKYGYTF. The CDR3, as DNA: TGTGCCAGCAGTTTATCCGGGGGGAAGTATGGCTACACCTTC.

V is TRBV6-5 and J is TRBJ2-2, with 7 nucleotides matching TRBD2. Unmatched junction bases numbered 10, after V lost 5 bases and J lost 7 bases. This CDR3 contains 15 residues. Per the germline V gene, CDR1 is MNHEY and CDR2 is SVGAGI. CDR3 DNA sequence: TGTGCCAGCAGTCAACAAGGCGGGAGCGTCGGGGAGCTGTTTTTT. Residues: CASSQQGGSVGELFF.

V usage is TRBV9 and J usage is TRBJ2-2; D ambiguous. The V end lost 3 bases, the J end lost 4 bases, and 13 bases lay between the germline ends. This CDR3 has 15 amino acids. Germline V gives CDR1 SGDLS, CDR2 YYNGEE. This CDR3 reads CASSAQRPGTGELFF. For the CDR3, the DNA is TGTGCCAGCAGCGCCCAACGGCCGGGCACCGGGGAGCTGTTTTTT.

This clone came up once. V and J are TRBV10-3 and TRBJ2-3; TRBD2 might be the D (7 bases). V was shortened by 3 bases and J by 5 bases, with 15 bases between the two germline ends. The length of the CDR3 is 15 residues. Germline lookup yields CDR1 ENHRY and CDR2 SYGVKD. The CDR3 DNA is TGTGCCATCAGTGATTCGAGGGGGGGCCAAGATACGCAGTATTTT. It specifies CAISDSRGGQDTQYF.

This clone appeared once. The V call is TRBV15, the J call TRBJ2-2, with unresolved D. The CDR3 is 16 residues long. The V and J ends lost 0 bases and 4 bases respectively, with 12 bases between them. Germline V gives CDR1 LNHNV, CDR2 YYDKDF (reference sequence). Here the CDR3 reads CATSREPPPGTGELFF. The DNA for the CDR3 is TGTGCCACCAGCAGAGAGCCGCCACCGGGCACCGGGGAGCTGTTTTTT.

The chain links TRBV18 to TRBJ2-7, with 10 positions matching TRBD2. Germline V lookup: CDR1 KGHSH, CDR2 LQKENI. V lost 8 bases to trimming and J lost 4 bases; unmatched junction nucleotides: 11. The CDR3 totals 15 residues. The CDR3 sequence: CASTPSGSNAYEQYF. The CDR3, as DNA: TGTGCCAGCACTCCTAGCGGGAGTAATGCTTACGAGCAGTACTTC.

This clone was found a few times. Additional DNA sequences in this sample encode the identical CDR3. The chain uses TRBV5-5 and TRBJ2-3, with 9 bases lining up with TRBD2. This CDR3 comprises 16 residues. CDR1 is SGHKS, CDR2 YYEKEE, per germline (reference sequence). With 7 bases clipped from V and 14 bases from J, the junction kept 23 bases outside the gene matches. Written as DNA, the CDR3 is TGTGCCAGCTGGTTGGGCGGGGGCGGGAGGGCCCTCCCTGGGTATTTT. It specifies CASWLGGGGRALPGYF.

The genes are TRBV5-8 and TRBJ1-5, with 10 bases identical to TRBD1. Trimming at V came to 4 bases and at J to 6 bases, leaving 4 bases not matched to a gene. The CDR3 totals 14 residues. Germline CDR1 and CDR2: SGHTS and YDEGEE. CDR3 in DNA: TGTGCCAGCAGCCCTGGACAGGGGGGTCAGCCCCAGCATTTT. Translating it yields CASSPGQGGQPQHF.